A single sample gave rise to the 17 T cell receptor beta chains below, sequenced in a study of blood T cell repertoires in COVID-19. Profiled with immunoSEQ multiplex PCR; TCRdb holds only in-frame clones, not every one. The sample has approximately 440,000 clones; 90% are singletons. Sequenced: PBMCs or T cells enriched from blood (not recorded which). These TCRs come from a young man who had recovered from COVID-19.

The rearrangement uses TRBV10-3 and TRBJ1-2; D might be TRBD1 (5 bases). Per germline, CDR1 ENHRY and CDR2 SYGVKD. V was clipped by 3 bases and J by 9 bases, with 8 bases between them. This CDR3 is 11 amino acids long. CDR3 amino acids: CAISDQGRYTF. As DNA, the CDR3 is TGTGCCATCAGTGATCAGGGCCGCTACACCTTC.

This chain connects TRBV9 to TRBJ1-2; D perhaps matches TRBD1 (6 bases). V gave up 3 bases and J gave up 8 bases, with 17 bases separating them. The CDR3 is 14 residues long. Germline assignment: CDR1 SGDLS and CDR2 YYNGEE. DNA of the CDR3: TGTGCCAGCAGCGCAGAACAGGGAACGGGAGGCTACACCTTC. It translates to CASSAEQGTGGYTF. Full variable domain (missing parts from reference TRBV9 and TRBJ1-2): DSGVTQTPKHLITATGQRVTLRCSPRSGDLSVYWYQQSLDQGLQFLIQYYNGEERAKGNILERFSAQQFPDLHSELNLSSLELGDSALYFCASSAEQGTGGYTFGSGTRLTVV.

The J gene is TRBJ2-2, the V gene TRBV7-9; D gene unclear. Trimming stripped 3 bases from V and 4 bases from J, with 9 bases between. The CDR3 runs 14 residues. The germline CDR1 and CDR2 sequences are SEHNR and FQNEAQ (reference sequence). In DNA, the CDR3 is TGTGCCAGCAGCTTCGGGTACTCCACCGGGGAGCTGTTTTTT. As protein: CASSFGYSTGELFF.

The rearrangement joins TRBV11-2 to TRBJ1-1; 9 positions match TRBD1. The germline gives CDR1 SGHAT, CDR2 FQNNGV. The CDR3 runs to 14 residues. V lost 5 bases and J lost 3; bases outside the gene matches: 4. CDR3 nucleotide sequence: TGTGCCAGCAGCGCGGGACAGGGCTACACTGAAGCTTTCTTT. It codes for CASSAGQGYTEAFF. The complete variable domain, with remaining parts taken from reference TRBV11-2 and TRBJ1-1, reads EAGVAQSPRYKIIEKRQSVAFWCNPISGHATLYWYQQILGQGPKLLIQFQNNGVVDDSQLPKDRFSAERLKGVDSTLKIQPAKLEDSAVYLCASSAGQGYTEAFFGQGTRLTVV.

This clone occurred a few times. The rearrangement joins TRBV5-4 to TRBJ2-1; possible D gene TRBD2, 5 bases. Per germline, CDR1 SGHNT and CDR2 YYREEE (reference sequence). CDR3 size: 16 residues. The V gene lost 0 bases and the J gene lost 0 bases, with 10 bases spanning the gap. The CDR3 here is CASSLGGLSSYNEQFF. The CDR3 DNA reads as TGTGCCAGCAGCTTGGGAGGGTTGAGCTCCTACAATGAGCAGTTCTTC.

V is TRBV10-3 and J is TRBJ1-5; D remains ambiguous. The CDR3 loop spans 14 amino acids. V was cut by 3 bases and J by 11 bases, with 17 bases left in between. The germline gives CDR1 ENHRY, CDR2 SYGVKD. CDR3: CAISETAATGTQHF. In nucleotides, the CDR3 is TGTGCCATCAGTGAAACGGCGGCTACGGGGACCCAGCATTTT.

J is TRBJ1-2 and V is TRBV2; D unresolved. This CDR3 is 13 amino acids long. The V end lost 11 bases, the J end lost 0 bases, and 13 bases lay between the germline ends. Germline V gives CDR1 SNHLY, CDR2 FYNNEI. The CDR3 nucleotides are TGTGCCGGGCGACCAGCTGCTAACTATGGCTACACCTTC. It yields the protein CAGRPAANYGYTF. Full variable domain (rest looked up from reference TRBV2 and TRBJ1-2): EPEVTQTPSHQVTQMGQEVILRCVPISNHLYFYWYRQILGQKVEFLVSFYNNEISEKSEIFDDQFSVERPDGSNFTLKIRSTKLEDSAMYFCAGRPAANYGYTFGSGTRLTVV.

This clone was seen once. The chain employs TRBV13 and TRBJ1-2, with D unclear. Germline CDR1 reads PRHDT; CDR2 reads FYEKMQ (reference sequence). The CDR3 is 15 residues long. Between the trimmed V and J ends, which lost 5 bases and 4 bases, there was a span of 17 bases. The CDR3 is CASSRTREGLYGYTF. The CDR3, as DNA: TGTGCCAGCAGCAGGACTCGGGAAGGTCTCTATGGCTACACCTTC.

This clone was observed a single time. The chain couples TRBV5-5 to TRBJ1-4; a possible D gene is TRBD1 (6 bases). The CDR3 is 17 residues long. Germline V gene lookup returns CDR1 SGHKS and CDR2 YYEKEE (reference sequence). Between the trimmed V and J ends, which lost 2 bases and 0 bases, there was a span of 14 bases. For the CDR3, the DNA is TGTGCCAGCAGCTTTTTGGACAGAGGAGCAACTAATGAAAAACTGTTTTTT. It specifies CASSFLDRGATNEKLFF. Complete variable domain (other parts from reference TRBV5-5 and TRBJ1-4): DAGVTQSPTHLIKTRGQQVTLRCSPISGHKSVSWYQQVLGQGPQFIFQYYEKEERGRGNFPDRFSARQFPNYSSELNVNALLLGDSALYLCASSFLDRGATNEKLFFGSGTQLSVL.

This rearrangement joins TRBV7-9 to TRBJ1-1; D unclear. The V end was cut by 0 bases, the J end by 2 bases, with 7 bases between. CDR1 SEHNR and CDR2 FQNEAQ come from the germline V gene (reference sequence). The CDR3 contains 14 residues. DNA for the CDR3: TGTGCCAGCAGCTTAGCGAGGCCCAACACTGAAGCTTTCTTT. Translation: CASSLARPNTEAFF.

The rearrangement uses TRBV9 and TRBJ2-5; 11 bases match TRBD2. The CDR3 is 15 amino acids. V dropped 4 bases and J dropped 5; count of bases not matched to a gene: 7. Germline CDR1 is SGDLS and CDR2 is YYNGEE. The CDR3 sequence: CASSPTPSGGETQYF. The CDR3 bases are TGTGCCAGCAGCCCTACCCCTAGCGGGGGGGAGACCCAGTACTTC.

The chain recombines TRBV10-1 with TRBJ1-5, with D maybe TRBD1 (6 bases). Trimming pared 6 bases from V and 3 bases from J, leaving 9 bases between. The germline CDR1 and CDR2 sequences are WNHNN and SYGVQD (reference sequence). The CDR3 covers 13 residues. CDR3 protein: CASSRGPNQPQHF. CDR3 nucleotide sequence: TGCGCCAGCAGCAGGGGCCCCAATCAGCCCCAGCATTTT.

The chain joins TRBV30 to TRBJ2-7; weak D call: TRBD2 (6 bases). V was clipped by 3 bases and J by 5 bases, with 11 bases between them. The CDR3 is made up of 12 amino acids. The germline gives CDR1 GTSNPN, CDR2 SVGIG (reference sequence). The CDR3 sequence: CAWSGSNHEQYF. CDR3 DNA sequence: TGTGCCTGGAGCGGGAGCAACCACGAGCAGTACTTC.

This sequence joins TRBV11-2 and TRBJ1-2; D is perhaps TRBD1 (6 bases). The CDR3 runs to 13 residues. V lost 2 bases and J 5 bases, leaving 9 bases between the germline ends. Germline V gene lookup returns CDR1 SGHAT and CDR2 FQNNGV. The CDR3 sequence: CASSLRTGYGYTF. The CDR3 DNA reads as TGTGCCAGCAGCTTACGCACAGGGTATGGCTACACCTTC.

V gene TRBV27 combines with J gene TRBJ1-3; the match to TRBD1 covers 7 bases. This CDR3 comprises 24 residues. CDR1 is MNHEY, CDR2 SMNVEV, per germline (reference sequence). With V trimmed by 0 bases and J by 3 bases, 29 bases remained unmatched. CDR3 residues: CASSLSTVRAAPDRHPKGGNTIYF. DNA of the CDR3: TGTGCCAGCAGTTTATCGACGGTTCGGGCGGCCCCGGACAGGCACCCTAAGGGTGGAAACACCATATATTTT.

The genes are TRBV7-2 and TRBJ2-7, with 7 nucleotides matching TRBD1. Per the germline V gene, CDR1 is SGHTA and CDR2 is FQGNSA. CDR3 size: 15 residues. Losses at the gene ends were 5 bases for V and 7 bases for J; bases not matched to a gene: 14. The CDR3 region is CASSLGDRDVLEQYF. CDR3 DNA sequence: TGTGCCAGCAGCCTTGGCGACAGGGACGTTTTGGAGCAGTACTTC.

This clone was counted a few times. V gene TRBV29-1 combines with J gene TRBJ1-1; D is perhaps TRBD1 (6 bases). Germline V CDR1 and CDR2: SQVTM, ANQGSEA. This CDR3 has 11 residues. Trimming took 7 bases from V and 7 from J, leaving 13 bases between them. CDR3 loop: CSGSRGSEAFF. The CDR3 DNA sequence: TGCAGCGGGAGCAGGGGAAGTGAAGCTTTCTTT.